The 2 T cell receptor beta chains below all came from one sample that was sequenced in a study of OX40 agonist ivuxolimab in advanced cancers. Here immunoSEQ multiplex PCR was the method, and the copy in TCRdb shows in-frame clones only, minus some. Found here are about 79,000 clones, about nine tenths of them singletons; the top ten hold approximately 0.5%. Here the sequenced sample was CD4+ or CD8+ T cells sorted from blood, taken in a trial of the OX40 agonist ivuxolimab. The receptors derive from an adult with an advanced solid tumor such as melanoma, head and neck, liver or kidney cancer.

The genes are TRBV6-5 and TRBJ2-2; 8 nucleotides agree with TRBD2. Germline V gene sequence: CDR1 MNHEY, CDR2 SVGAGI. This CDR3 contains 16 residues. V dropped 2 bases and J dropped 2; count of bases not matched to a gene: 4. The CDR3 sequence is CASSYPGGPNTGELFF. Here the CDR3 DNA reads TGTGCCAGCAGTTACCCGGGGGGGCCTAACACCGGGGAGCTGTTTTTT.

The genes are TRBV6-1 and TRBJ2-2, with TRBD1 identical over 10 bases. J gave up 5 bases and V 8 bases, and 2 bases lay outside the gene matches. The CDR3 length is 13 residues. The germline V gene encodes CDR1 MNHNS and CDR2 SASEGT. CDR3 in DNA: TGTGCCAGCGGACAGGGGGTAACCGGGGAGCTGTTTTTT. Protein: CASGQGVTGELFF.